These 19 T cell receptor beta chains were all obtained from the same sample, sequenced in a study of cytomegalovirus exposure and HLA in healthy donors. Primers for the PCR totalled 60 Vbeta and 13 Jbeta. This table comes from immunoSEQ multiplex PCR, and its TCRdb copy is limited to in-frame clones, with some not included. The sample has around 100,000 clones; roughly four fifths are singletons. The sequenced material came from PBMCs. The receptors stem from a man aged 25 to 40 in good health and CMV-seropositive.

This clone was observed a few times. V is TRBV5-6 and J is TRBJ2-1, with D perhaps TRBD2 (6 bases). Germline V gives CDR1 SGHDT, CDR2 YYEEEE. This CDR3 comprises 13 residues. Trimming pared 2 bases from V and 7 bases from J, leaving 10 bases between. This chain's CDR3 is CASSFWGRNEQFF. The CDR3 DNA follows: TGTGCCAGCAGCTTTTGGGGGAGGAATGAGCAGTTCTTC.

This sequence joins TRBV5-1 and TRBJ1-2; D is perhaps TRBD1 (6 bases). The CDR3 contains 15 residues. Trimming cost V 4 bases and J 3 bases, with 16 bases left between them. Germline CDR1 SGHRS, CDR2 YFSETQ. CDR3 region: CASSPEGGLDYGYTF. CDR3 nucleotides: TGCGCCAGCAGCCCCGAGGGGGGGTTGGACTATGGCTACACCTTC.

The V call is TRBV5-5, the J call TRBJ1-3, with 7 bases matching TRBD1. This CDR3 has 13 amino acids. V dropped 0 bases and J dropped 7; count of bases not matched to a gene: 1. The germline CDR1 and CDR2 sequences are SGHKS and YYEKEE (reference sequence). Here the CDR3 reads CASSLVQGNTIYF. The CDR3 DNA reads as TGTGCCAGCAGCTTGGTACAGGGGAACACCATATATTTT. Based on the CDR3 plus reference TRBV5-5 and TRBJ1-3, the full variable domain is DAGVTQSPTHLIKTRGQQVTLRCSPISGHKSVSWYQQVLGQGPQFIFQYYEKEERGRGNFPDRFSARQFPNYSSELNVNALLLGDSALYLCASSLVQGNTIYFGEGSWLTVV.

The CDR3 spells CASSPSGTENTEAFF. The CDR3 nucleotides are TGCGCCAGCAGCCCCTCCGGGACAGAGAACACTGAAGCTTTCTTT. The V gene is TRBV5-1, the J gene TRBJ1-1, with 7 bases matching TRBD1. In germline, CDR1 is SGHRS, CDR2 YFSETQ. With V trimmed by 4 bases and J by 1 base, 7 bases remained unmatched. The CDR3 consists of 15 residues.

J is TRBJ2-7 and V is TRBV2, with 12 bases lining up with TRBD2. Germline-derived CDR1 and CDR2 are SNHLY and FYNNEI. Germline trimming cut 6 bases from V and 2 bases from J; bases unmatched to any gene: 5. This CDR3 is 15 amino acids long. The CDR3 sequence is CASRTLAGGPYEQYF. CDR3 coding DNA: TGTGCCAGCAGGACACTAGCGGGGGGTCCCTACGAGCAGTACTTC. The full variable domain, rest sourced from reference TRBV2 and TRBJ2-7, is EPEVTQTPSHQVTQMGQEVILRCVPISNHLYFYWYRQILGQKVEFLVSFYNNEISEKSEIFDDQFSVERPDGSNFTLKIRSTKLEDSAMYFCASRTLAGGPYEQYFGPGTRLTVT.

This clone was seen only a few times. This sequence joins TRBV11-1 and TRBJ1-2, with 8 bases aligning to TRBD1. J gave up 6 bases and V 8 bases, and 5 bases lay outside the gene matches. There are 12 residues in the CDR3. CDR1 is SGHAT and CDR2 is FQDESV in the germline V gene (reference sequence). The CDR3: CASGQGGDGYTF. Written as DNA, the CDR3 is TGTGCCAGCGGACAGGGCGGCGATGGCTACACCTTC.

The rearrangement uses TRBV6-1 and TRBJ2-3, with a possible D match to TRBD2 (6 bases). The germline V gene has CDR1 MNHNS and CDR2 SASEGT. The V and J ends lost 10 bases and 2 bases respectively, with 16 bases between them. CDR3 length: 14 residues. The CDR3 loop reads CATGWGDHTDTQYF. Here the CDR3 DNA reads TGTGCCACGGGGTGGGGGGACCACACAGATACGCAGTATTTT.

The chain combines TRBV5-4 with TRBJ2-1, with 7 bases aligning to TRBD2. The junction had 1 base not matched to a gene; V was cut back by 0 bases and J by 7 bases. Germline CDR1 and CDR2: SGHNT and YYREEE (reference sequence). The CDR3 has 13 residues. DNA for the CDR3: TGTGCCAGCAGCTTGGCGGGAGGTAATGAGCAGTTCTTC. Its protein is CASSLAGGNEQFF.

This clone was seen more than once but under ten times. This chain joins TRBV5-1 and TRBJ2-1; the match to TRBD2 covers 11 bases. The CDR3 extends over 17 amino acids. CDR1 is SGHRS and CDR2 is YFSETQ in the germline V gene. V lost 0 bases to trimming and J lost 1 base; unmatched junction nucleotides: 3. The CDR3 spells CASSLVAGGYSYNEQFF. The CDR3 DNA reads as TGCGCCAGCAGCTTGGTAGCGGGAGGGTATTCCTACAATGAGCAGTTCTTC.

The chain combines TRBV7-3 with TRBJ2-7; tentative D call: TRBD1 (6 bases). Trimming shortened V by 6 bases and J by 4 bases, and 13 bases separated the two germline ends. This CDR3 is 13 amino acids long. CDR1 is SGHTA and CDR2 is FQGTGA in the germline V gene. The CDR3 protein is CASSEGRGYEQYF. The CDR3 region has the DNA TGTGCCAGCAGTGAGGGCAGGGGATACGAGCAGTACTTC.

The chain links TRBV5-1 to TRBJ2-3, with D perhaps matching TRBD2 (5 bases). V gave up 1 base and J gave up 0 bases, with 12 bases separating them. Germline V gene lookup returns CDR1 SGHRS and CDR2 YFSETQ. The CDR3 has 16 residues. DNA of the CDR3: TGCGCCAGCAGCTTGATGTCTAGCCTAAGCACAGATACGCAGTATTTT. This translates into CASSLMSSLSTDTQYF.

The chain is built from TRBV2 and TRBJ2-5, with a tentative D call TRBD1 (6 bases). This CDR3 is built from 14 residues. Germline V CDR1 and CDR2: SNHLY, FYNNEI. Trimming removed 6 bases from V and 2 bases from J, with 13 bases in between. CDR3 coding DNA: TGTGCCAGCAGCCGAGGACAGCCGCAAGAGACCCAGTACTTC. Residues: CASSRGQPQETQYF.

The chain carries TRBV6-6 and TRBJ2-3; D is perhaps TRBD2 (7 bases). Germline-derived CDR1 and CDR2 are MNHNY and SVGAGI (reference sequence). CDR3 size: 15 residues. The V gene lost 8 bases and the J gene lost 6 bases, with 21 bases spanning the gap. The CDR3 DNA reads as TGTGCCAGCGTTTGGGGCGGGGGCCCCGGGGATACGCAGTATTTT. Amino acid sequence: CASVWGGGPGDTQYF.

The chain combines TRBV6-1 with TRBJ1-6; 9 bases match TRBD1. Germline V gene sequence: CDR1 MNHNS, CDR2 SASEGT. Trimming at V came to 2 bases and at J to 7 bases, leaving 3 bases not matched to a gene. The CDR3 contains 15 residues. The CDR3 DNA reads as TGTGCCAGCAGTGAACAGGGACAGGGAAATTCACCCCTCCACTTT. Protein product: CASSEQGQGNSPLHF.

This clone has more than one count but fewer than ten. The chain couples TRBV7-2 to TRBJ1-2; 10 bases align to TRBD1. The V gene end was trimmed by 5 bases and the J gene end by 7 bases; junction bases not matched to a gene: 13. The V gene's germline CDR1 is SGHTA and CDR2 FQGNSA. This CDR3 is built from 16 residues. The CDR3 reads CASSPPGTGDSGGYTF. The CDR3 DNA follows: TGTGCCAGCAGCCCCCCCGGGACAGGGGACTCGGGTGGCTACACCTTC.

This chain links TRBV5-6 with TRBJ2-3; D is unresolved. Germline-derived CDR1 and CDR2 are SGHDT and YYEEEE. V was shortened by 0 bases and J by 0 bases, with 11 bases between the two germline ends. The CDR3 has 16 residues. DNA for the CDR3: TGTGCCAGCAGCTTGGACGCCGGGTGGAGCACAGATACGCAGTATTTT. It codes for CASSLDAGWSTDTQYF.

The chain is built from TRBV6-1 and TRBJ1-4, with TRBD1 as a possible D gene (6 bases). The CDR3 sequence is 13 residues long. Trimming stripped 10 bases from V and 4 bases from J, with 13 bases between. CDR1 is MNHNS, CDR2 SASEGT, per germline. CDR3: CATRTEINEKLFF. DNA for the CDR3: TGTGCCACCAGGACAGAAATTAATGAAAAACTGTTTTTT.

The rearrangement joins TRBV6-1 to TRBJ2-7; 12 bases fit TRBD2. CDR1 and CDR2 (germline): MNHNS, SASEGT. The length of the CDR3 is 17 residues. Unmatched junction bases numbered 10, after V lost 3 bases and J lost 4 bases. Here the CDR3 DNA reads TGTGCCAGCAGTGAGGGGAGGACTAGCGGGAAGTATTACGAGCAGTACGTC. Translating gives CASSEGRTSGKYYEQYV.

In its sample, this clone was seen a few times. The chain carries TRBV18 and TRBJ1-3, with D unclear. The CDR3 covers 16 residues. Germline V lookup: CDR1 KGHSH, CDR2 LQKENI. V lost 2 bases and J lost 0, with 11 bases in between. CDR3 nucleotide sequence: TGTGCCAGCTCACCAAGCGGCGGTAACTCTGGAAACACCATATATTTT. It is translated as CASSPSGGNSGNTIYF. Variable domain in full (rest from reference TRBV18 and TRBJ1-3): NAGVMQNPRHLVRRRGQEARLRCSPMKGHSHVYWYRQLPEEGLKFMVYLQKENIIDESGMPKERFSAEFPKEGPSILRIQQVVRGDSAAYFCASSPSGGNSGNTIYFGEGSWLTVV.